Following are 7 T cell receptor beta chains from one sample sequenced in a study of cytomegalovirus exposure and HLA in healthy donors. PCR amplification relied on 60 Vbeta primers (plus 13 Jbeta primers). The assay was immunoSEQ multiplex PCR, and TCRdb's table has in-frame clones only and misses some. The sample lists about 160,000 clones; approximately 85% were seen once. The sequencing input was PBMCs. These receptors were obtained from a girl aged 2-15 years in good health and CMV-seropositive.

The CDR3 protein is CASNQLVRADTQYF. The CDR3 nucleotides read TGTGCCAGCAACCAACTAGTAAGGGCAGATACGCAGTATTTT. The chain has TRBV6-6 and TRBJ2-3; D perhaps matches TRBD2 (5 bases). The V end lost 7 bases, the J end lost 4 bases, and 15 bases lay between the germline ends. The CDR3 has 14 residues. Germline V gene lookup returns CDR1 MNHNY and CDR2 SVGAGI (reference sequence).

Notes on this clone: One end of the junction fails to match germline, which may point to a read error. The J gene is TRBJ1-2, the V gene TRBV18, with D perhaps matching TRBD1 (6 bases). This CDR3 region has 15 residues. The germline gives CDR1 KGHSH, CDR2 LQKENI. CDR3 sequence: CASSPFSTGALFGPF. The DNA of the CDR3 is TGTGCCAGCTCACCCTTTTCGACAGGTGCCCTTTTTGGCCCCTTC. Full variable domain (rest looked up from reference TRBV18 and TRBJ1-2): NAGVMQNPRHLVRRRGQEARLRCSPMKGHSHVYWYRQLPEEGLKFMVYLQKENIIDESGMPKERFSAEFPKEGPSILRIQQVVRGDSAAYFCASSPFSTGALFGPFGSGTRLTVV.

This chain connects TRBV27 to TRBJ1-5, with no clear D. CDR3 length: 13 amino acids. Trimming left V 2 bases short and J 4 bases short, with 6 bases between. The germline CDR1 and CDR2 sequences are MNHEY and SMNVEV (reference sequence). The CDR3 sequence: CASSLGENQPQHF. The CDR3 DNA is TGTGCCAGCAGTTTAGGGGAGAATCAGCCCCAGCATTTT.

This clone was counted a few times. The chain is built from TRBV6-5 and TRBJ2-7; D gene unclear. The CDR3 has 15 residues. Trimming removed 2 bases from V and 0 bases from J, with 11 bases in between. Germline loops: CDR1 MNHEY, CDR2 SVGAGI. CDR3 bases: TGTGCCAGCAGTTACAACGGCCGAGGCTCCTACGAGCAGTACTTC. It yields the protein CASSYNGRGSYEQYF.

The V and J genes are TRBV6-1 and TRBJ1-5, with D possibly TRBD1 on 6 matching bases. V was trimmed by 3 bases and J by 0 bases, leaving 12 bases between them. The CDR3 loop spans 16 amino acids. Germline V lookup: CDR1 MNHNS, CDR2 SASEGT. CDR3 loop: CASSEGTSYSNQPQHF. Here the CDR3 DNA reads TGTGCCAGCAGTGAGGGGACATCTTATAGCAATCAGCCCCAGCATTTT.

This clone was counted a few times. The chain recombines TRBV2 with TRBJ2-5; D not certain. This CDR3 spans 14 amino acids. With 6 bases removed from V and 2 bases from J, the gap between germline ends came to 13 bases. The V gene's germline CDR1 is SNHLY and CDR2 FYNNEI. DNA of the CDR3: TGTGCCAGCAGGAAGACACCCGCTCAAGAGACCCAGTACTTC. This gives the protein CASRKTPAQETQYF. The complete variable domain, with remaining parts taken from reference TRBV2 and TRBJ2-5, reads EPEVTQTPSHQVTQMGQEVILRCVPISNHLYFYWYRQILGQKVEFLVSFYNNEISEKSEIFDDQFSVERPDGSNFTLKIRSTKLEDSAMYFCASRKTPAQETQYFGPGTRLLVL.

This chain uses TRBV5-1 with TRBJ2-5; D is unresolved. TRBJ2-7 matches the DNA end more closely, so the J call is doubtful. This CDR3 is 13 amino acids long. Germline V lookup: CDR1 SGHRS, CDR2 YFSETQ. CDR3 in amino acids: CASSEAPTYEQYF. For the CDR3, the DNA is TGCGCCAGCAGTGAAGCCCCAACCTACGAGCAGTACTTC.